This passage covers 19 T cell receptor beta chains from one sample sequenced in a study of cytomegalovirus exposure and HLA in healthy donors. The table came from immunoSEQ multiplex PCR; TCRdb's copy has only in-frame clones and leaves some out. The sample has about 250,000 clones; roughly 84% are singletons. The specimen was PBMCs. Source of these receptors: a man younger than 35 in good health and CMV-seropositive.

J is TRBJ2-7 and V is TRBV27, with TRBD2 identical over 10 bases. Per the germline V gene, CDR1 is MNHEY and CDR2 is SMNVEV (reference sequence). This CDR3 has 15 residues. V shed 5 bases, J shed 2 bases, and the junction held 6 bases outside the gene matches. The DNA for the CDR3 is TGTGCCAGCAGTGCCGAGCTAGCGGGGGCCTACGAGCAGTACTTC. Translated, it gives CASSAELAGAYEQYF.

This clone has just a few counts. V usage is TRBV6-1 and J usage is TRBJ1-3, with D uncertain. V lost 7 bases to trimming and J lost 2 bases, with 15 bases between them. The CDR3 extends over 15 amino acids. From germline, CDR1 is MNHNS and CDR2 SASEGT. As DNA, the CDR3 is TGTGCCAGCACTACGGACCGCCGGGCTGGAAACACCATATATTTT. This translates into CASTTDRRAGNTIYF.

J is TRBJ2-1 and V is TRBV7-2; D perhaps matches TRBD2 (6 bases). Germline values: CDR1 SGHTA, CDR2 FQGNSA. V was pared by 6 bases and J by 6 bases, with 12 bases between. The CDR3 is made up of 13 amino acids. The CDR3, as DNA: TGTGCCAGCAGTCGGGACTCAGTCAATGAGCAGTTCTTC. It encodes CASSRDSVNEQFF. The full variable domain, in which reference TRBV7-2 and TRBJ2-1 provide the parts outside the CDR3, is GAGVSQSPSNKVTEKGKDVELRCDPISGHTALYWYRQSLGQGLEFLIYFQGNSAPDKSGLPSDRFSAERTGGSVSTLTIQRTQQEDSAVYLCASSRDSVNEQFFGPGTRLTVL.

The gene calls are TRBV30 and TRBJ2-3; unclear D gene. V was shortened by 4 bases and J by 0 bases, with 8 bases between the two germline ends. In germline, CDR1 is GTSNPN, CDR2 SVGIG (reference sequence). CDR3 length: 13 residues. CDR3 coding DNA: TGTGCCTGGATGGGCAAGAGCACAGATACGCAGTATTTT. It is translated as CAWMGKSTDTQYF.

The chain joins TRBV7-3 to TRBJ2-1, with TRBD2 identical over 10 bases. Per germline, CDR1 SGHTA and CDR2 FQGTGA. The CDR3 has 15 amino acids. V lost 2 bases, J lost 9 bases, and 7 bases stayed unmatched. CDR3 in amino acids: CASSLGSSGSLEQFF. The CDR3 DNA sequence: TGTGCCAGCAGCTTAGGCTCTAGCGGGAGTCTTGAGCAGTTCTTC.

The chain recombines TRBV4-1 with TRBJ2-7; maybe TRBD2 (5 bases). Germline V gives CDR1 MGHRA, CDR2 YSYEKL. The ends were cut back, 1 base at V and 2 bases at J, with 12 bases in the middle. The CDR3 loop spans 15 amino acids. This CDR3 is CASSQVPDFAYEQYF. The CDR3 DNA reads as TGCGCCAGCAGCCAAGTTCCGGACTTTGCCTACGAGCAGTACTTC.

The chain links TRBV5-4 to TRBJ1-2; perhaps TRBD1 as D (6 bases). The CDR3 length is 16 residues. Trimming removed 0 bases from V and 3 bases from J, with 15 bases in between. Germline V gene sequence: CDR1 SGHNT, CDR2 YYREEE (reference sequence). DNA for the CDR3: TGTGCCAGCAGCTTGGGGGAGGGGGGCCGGGACTATGGCTACACCTTC. It encodes CASSLGEGGRDYGYTF.

The chain's CDR3 is CSVHSGNTIYF. CDR3 DNA: TGCAGTGTTCATTCTGGAAACACCATATATTTT. V is TRBV20-1 and J is TRBJ1-3; the D is unclear. Germline CDR1 and CDR2: DFQATT and SNEGSKA (reference sequence). The germline V and J ends were trimmed by 7 bases and 1 base, with 5 bases remaining between them. The CDR3 loop spans 11 amino acids.

V gene TRBV15 combines with J gene TRBJ2-2; 9 bases line up with TRBD1. The CDR3 has 17 residues. V lost 5 bases, J lost 1 base, and 8 bases stayed unmatched. Per germline, CDR1 LNHNV and CDR2 YYDKDF (reference sequence). CDR3 sequence: CATSGGTGTMNTGELFF. The CDR3 DNA reads TGTGCCACCAGCGGTGGGACAGGGACAATGAACACCGGGGAGCTGTTTTTT.

CDR3 sequence: CASSRTGLTGELFF. The CDR3 DNA reads as TGTGCCAGCAGTCGGACAGGCCTCACCGGGGAGCTGTTTTTT. The chain recombines TRBV28 with TRBJ2-2; TRBD1 aligns across 7 bases. The trim removed 5 bases at V and 4 bases at J, leaving 4 bases unmatched. Germline values: CDR1 MDHEN, CDR2 SYDVKM. The CDR3 has 14 amino acids.

The CDR3 coding sequence is TGTGCCAGCAGTGAGCATTCGGACAGGGCTTCAGCGTTGTTCACCTTC. Amino acid sequence: CASSEHSDRASALFTF. This chain uses TRBV6-1 with TRBJ1-2; 8 bases are shared with TRBD1. V lost 3 bases and J lost 13; bases outside the gene matches: 19. The germline gives CDR1 MNHNS, CDR2 SASEGT. This CDR3 comprises 16 residues.

The genes are TRBV2 and TRBJ2-7, with TRBD1 identical over 10 bases. The CDR3 spans 16 residues. V lost 6 bases, J lost 1 base, and 9 bases stayed unmatched. Germline CDR1 is SNHLY and CDR2 is FYNNEI. For the CDR3, the DNA is TGTGCCAGCAGAGACCCGGGACAGGGGTTTTCCTACGAGCAGTACTTC. Protein product: CASRDPGQGFSYEQYF.

The chain uses TRBV27 and TRBJ2-3, with 11 bases aligning to TRBD2. The CDR3 totals 18 residues. CDR1 and CDR2 (germline): MNHEY, SMNVEV (reference sequence). V trimming: 2 bases; J trimming: 3 bases; junction bases outside the gene matches: 10. CDR3 sequence reads: CASSLRGASSGRTDTQYF. CDR3 nucleotide sequence: TGTGCCAGCAGTTTAAGGGGCGCGTCTAGCGGGAGGACAGATACGCAGTATTTT.

J is TRBJ2-7 and V is TRBV27, with TRBD1 identical over 7 bases. CDR1 MNHEY and CDR2 SMNVEV come from the germline V gene (reference sequence). This CDR3 contains 14 residues. The trim removed 5 bases at V and 1 base at J, leaving 5 bases unmatched. The CDR3 nucleotides are TGTGCCAGCAGTATCACAGGGGAATCCTACGAGCAGTACTTC. Translated: CASSITGESYEQYF.

The chain has TRBV6-1 and TRBJ1-2; D unresolved. Between the trimmed V and J ends, which lost 8 bases and 2 bases, there was a span of 12 bases. Germline V gives CDR1 MNHNS, CDR2 SASEGT. CDR3 length: 13 residues. CDR3 DNA sequence: TGTGCCAGCCGGACGGGAACGAACTATGGCTACACCTTC. This gives the protein CASRTGTNYGYTF.

The gene calls are TRBV19 and TRBJ2-1, with 9 bases that match TRBD1. Trimming removed 4 bases from V and 6 bases from J; junction bases left unmatched: 4. There are 14 residues in the CDR3. CDR1 LNHDA and CDR2 SQIVND come from the germline V gene (reference sequence). The CDR3 region is CASSSYRGLNEQFF. The CDR3 DNA reads TGTGCCAGTAGTAGCTACAGGGGGCTCAATGAGCAGTTCTTC.

This chain's CDR3 is CASSYPRDPSGRANTGELFF. The DNA for the CDR3 is TGTGCCAGCAGTTACCCCAGGGACCCCAGCGGGAGGGCCAACACCGGGGAGCTGTTTTTT. This rearrangement joins TRBV28 to TRBJ2-2, with TRBD2 matching 10 bases. The V gene end was trimmed by 4 bases and the J gene end by 2 bases; junction bases not matched to a gene: 16. CDR1 is MDHEN, CDR2 SYDVKM, per germline. The CDR3 extends over 20 amino acids.

This chain joins TRBV30 and TRBJ2-3; TRBD1 is a possible D gene (6 bases). Germline values: CDR1 GTSNPN, CDR2 SVGIG (reference sequence). This CDR3 contains 14 residues. The V gene lost 3 bases and the J gene lost 7 bases, with 17 bases spanning the gap. CDR3 nucleotides: TGTGCCTGGAGCTGGGACACGTCCTCCTATACGCAGTATTTT. Translated: CAWSWDTSSYTQYF.

V gene TRBV5-6 combines with J gene TRBJ2-3; D assignment may be TRBD1 or TRBD2 (5 bases each). The CDR3 spans 15 residues. Deletions cut 4 bases from V and 2 bases from J, with 14 bases between. Per the germline V gene, CDR1 is SGHDT and CDR2 is YYEEEE. The CDR3 DNA sequence: TGTGCCAGCAGCCGTGGGGACGGCTTCACAGATACGCAGTATTTT. It specifies CASSRGDGFTDTQYF.